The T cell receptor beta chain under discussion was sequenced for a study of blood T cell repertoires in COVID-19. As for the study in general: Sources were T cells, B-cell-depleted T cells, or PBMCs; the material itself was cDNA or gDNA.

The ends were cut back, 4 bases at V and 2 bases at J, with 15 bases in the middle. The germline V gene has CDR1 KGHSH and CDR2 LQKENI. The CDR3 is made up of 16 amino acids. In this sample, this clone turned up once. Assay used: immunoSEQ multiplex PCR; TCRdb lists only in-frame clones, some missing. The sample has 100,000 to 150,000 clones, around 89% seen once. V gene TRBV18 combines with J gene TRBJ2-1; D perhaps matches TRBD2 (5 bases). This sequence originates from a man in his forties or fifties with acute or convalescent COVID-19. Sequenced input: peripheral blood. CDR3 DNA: TGTGCCAGCTCACTTCAAGCCGGGGTGGCCTACAATGAGCAGTTCTTC. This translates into CASSLQAGVAYNEQFF.